This T cell receptor beta chain was obtained from a study of blood T cell repertoires in COVID-19. Study-wide context: Samples taken during acute and convalescent COVID-19 were collected in the United States, Italy and Spain. T cells, B-cell-depleted T cells, or PBMCs provided the cDNA or gDNA that served as material.

Germline CDR1 MNHNY, CDR2 SVGAGI (reference sequence). The CDR3 totals 16 residues. The junction had 5 bases not matched to a gene; V was cut back by 2 bases and J by 1 base. Authors' processing steps: Amplification from reference gene primers served as the basis for estimated nucleated cell counts. Using immunoSEQ multiplex PCR, the repertoire was profiled, and TCRdb retains in-frame clones only, with some absent. V, J and clone size are those of that table, while D and trimming were read from the DNA. The table includes around 300,000 clones, 83% detected once. The TCR comes from a woman in her 50s who had recovered from COVID-19. Sequences were obtained from peripheral blood. The chain couples TRBV6-6 to TRBJ2-1; 7 nucleotides agree with TRBD2. The CDR3 nucleotides read TGTGCCAGCAGTTACCCCCCGGGGGGTTCCTACAATGAGCAGTTCTTC. Translating gives CASSYPPGGSYNEQFF.